The present T cell receptor beta chain was sequenced within a study of blood T cell repertoires in COVID-19. Across the whole study: COVID-19 samples from acute and convalescent phases originated in the United States, Italy and Spain.

In terms of age and location, participants ranged from roughly 18 to 100 years and lived in approximately 26 US areas. The V gene lost 0 bases and the J gene lost 1 base, with 9 bases spanning the gap. Per germline, CDR1 LNHDA and CDR2 SQIVND (reference sequence). CDR3 length: 15 amino acids. Generated by immunoSEQ multiplex PCR, the TCRdb table keeps only in-frame clones and is missing some. Counted here are fewer than 250,000 clones, 88% occurring once; the ten biggest clones make up 3% to 4%. J is TRBJ1-1 and V is TRBV19; D is unresolved. The sequence came from a woman aged 25 to 45 who had been exposed to COVID-19. The sample consisted of PBMCs or T cells enriched from blood (not recorded which). The CDR3 sequence: CASSIDHTKNTEAFF. CDR3 bases: TGTGCCAGTAGTATAGATCACACAAAGAACACTGAAGCTTTCTTT.